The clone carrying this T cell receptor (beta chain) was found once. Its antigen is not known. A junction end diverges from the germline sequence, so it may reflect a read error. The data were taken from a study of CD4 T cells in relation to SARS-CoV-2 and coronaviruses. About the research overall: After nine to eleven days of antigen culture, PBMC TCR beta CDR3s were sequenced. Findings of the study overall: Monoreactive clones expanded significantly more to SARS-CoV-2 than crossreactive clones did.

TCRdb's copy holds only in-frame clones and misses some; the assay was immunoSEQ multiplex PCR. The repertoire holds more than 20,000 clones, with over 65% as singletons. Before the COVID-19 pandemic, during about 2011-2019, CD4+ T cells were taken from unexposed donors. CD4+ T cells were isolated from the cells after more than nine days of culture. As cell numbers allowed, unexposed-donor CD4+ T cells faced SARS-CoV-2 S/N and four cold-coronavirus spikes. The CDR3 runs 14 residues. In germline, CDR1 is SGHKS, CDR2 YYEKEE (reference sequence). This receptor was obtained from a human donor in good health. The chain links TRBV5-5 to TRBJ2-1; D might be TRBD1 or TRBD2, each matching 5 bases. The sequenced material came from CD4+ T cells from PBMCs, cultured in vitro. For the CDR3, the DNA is TGTGCCAGCAGCCCGATACCCGAGACTACTCTGGGGGTCTTC. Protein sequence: CASSPIPETTLGVF.